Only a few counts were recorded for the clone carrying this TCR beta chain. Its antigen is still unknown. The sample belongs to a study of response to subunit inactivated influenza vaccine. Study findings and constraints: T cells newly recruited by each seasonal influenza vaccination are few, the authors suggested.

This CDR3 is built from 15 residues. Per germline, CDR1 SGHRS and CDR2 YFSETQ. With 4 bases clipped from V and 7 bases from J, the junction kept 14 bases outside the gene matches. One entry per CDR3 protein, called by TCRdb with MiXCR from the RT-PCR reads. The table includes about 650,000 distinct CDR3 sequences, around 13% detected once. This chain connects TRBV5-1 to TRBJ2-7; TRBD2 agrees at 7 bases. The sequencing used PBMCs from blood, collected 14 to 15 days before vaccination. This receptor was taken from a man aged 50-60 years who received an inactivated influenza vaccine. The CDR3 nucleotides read TGCGCCAGCAGCCACAAGAGCGGGACCACCGGGGAGCAGTACTTC. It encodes CASSHKSGTTGEQYF. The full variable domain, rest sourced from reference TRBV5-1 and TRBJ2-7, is KAGVTQTPRYLIKTRGQQVTLSCSPISGHRSVSWYQQTPGQGLQFLFEYFSETQRNKGNFPGRFSGRQFSNSRSEMNVSTLELGDSALYLCASSHKSGTTGEQYFGPGTRLTVT.